This T cell receptor (beta chain) was identified during a study of blood T cell repertoires in COVID-19. This table comes from immunoSEQ multiplex PCR, and its TCRdb copy is limited to in-frame clones, with some not included. Here the sample spans approximately 150,000 clones, over 80% being singletons. The clonotype originates from a woman between 50 and 59 years old with acute or convalescent COVID-19. The sample comprised peripheral blood.

The CDR3 here is CASSIDDSQPQHF. DNA for the CDR3: TGTGCCAGTAGTATAGATGACAGTCAGCCCCAGCATTTT. The V and J genes are TRBV19 and TRBJ1-5, with D perhaps TRBD1 (5 bases). V was trimmed by 0 bases and J by 6 bases, leaving 6 bases between them. The CDR3 extends over 13 amino acids. Germline CDR1 is LNHDA and CDR2 is SQIVND (reference sequence).